These 10 T cell receptor beta chains originate from one sample sequenced in a study of T cells in Graves' hyperthyroidism and ophthalmopathy. Authors of the study amplified TCR beta CDR3 regions from RNA transcripts. A set of HTBI primers served as the primers for a first-round RT-PCR of the TCR CDR3. TCRdb re-called the multiplex PCR reads with MiXCR, one entry per CDR3 protein. The profile shows a few hundred thousand distinct CDR3 sequences, 15% to 19% of them singletons. The sequencing input was blood. Receptors were obtained from a woman between 18 and 29 years old with Graves' hyperthyroidism.

V gene TRBV7-9 combines with J gene TRBJ1-2; tentatively, D is TRBD1 (5 bases). Germline V gives CDR1 SEHNR, CDR2 FQNEAQ (reference sequence). Deletions cut 5 bases from V and 7 bases from J, with 20 bases between. The CDR3 is made up of 15 amino acids. CDR3 loop: CASSGTTRQGGGYTF. The CDR3 DNA sequence: TGTGCCAGCAGCGGCACGACGAGGCAGGGTGGTGGCTACACCTTC.

The sample holds many counts of this clonotype. V and J are TRBV5-1 and TRBJ2-7, with 8 positions matching TRBD1. Germline loops: CDR1 SGHRS, CDR2 YFSETQ. Trimming removed 7 bases from V and 7 bases from J; junction bases left unmatched: 10. The CDR3 runs to 13 residues. The CDR3 DNA is TGCGCCAGCCGGTCCCAGGGGGCACGGGAGCAGTACTTC. Amino acids: CASRSQGAREQYF.

Ten or more counts support this clonotype. Here the CDR3 DNA reads TGCGCCAGCAGCCCGGTGTTGGGCCAAGGGAACGAGCAGTACTTC. This translates into CASSPVLGQGNEQYF. The chain joins TRBV5-1 to TRBJ2-7; unclear D gene. V lost 4 bases and J lost 5, with 19 bases in between. The CDR3 covers 15 residues. Germline CDR1 is SGHRS and CDR2 is YFSETQ.

This clonotype was seen a single time. V usage is TRBV7-9 and J usage is TRBJ2-1; 10 bases map to TRBD2. Germline V gene sequence: CDR1 SEHNR, CDR2 FQNEAQ (reference sequence). The ends lost 7 bases at V and 7 bases at J; junction bases unmatched: 10. This CDR3 region has 15 residues. CDR3 sequence reads: CASTQGLADGNEQFF. The CDR3, as DNA: TGTGCCAGCACCCAAGGACTAGCGGACGGGAATGAGCAGTTCTTC.

This clonotype was recorded many times. The gene calls are TRBV12-3 or TRBV12-4 and TRBJ1-2; D possibly corresponds to TRBD1 (6 bases). The CDR3 totals 12 residues. V lost 9 bases and J 4 bases, leaving 12 bases between the germline ends. CDR3 protein: CASAGDGYGYTF. The CDR3 DNA reads TGTGCCAGTGCAGGGGATGGCTATGGCTACACCTTC.

This clonotype was recorded at least ten times. This chain uses TRBV20-1 with TRBJ2-3; D may correspond to TRBD1 or TRBD2 (5 bases each). V lost 3 bases and J lost 1, with 11 bases in between. The germline gives CDR1 DFQATT, CDR2 SNEGSKA (reference sequence). This CDR3 has 14 residues. Here the CDR3 DNA reads TGCAGTGCTAGTGCCTCGGGGCGCACAGATACGCAGTATTTT. Translation: CSASASGRTDTQYF.

This clonotype was recorded many times. The chain recombines TRBV19 with TRBJ1-5; 7 bases agree with TRBD1. The CDR3 is made up of 16 amino acids. The trim removed 9 bases at V and 0 bases at J, leaving 11 bases unmatched. CDR1 and CDR2 from the germline V gene are LNHDA and SQIVND (reference sequence). As DNA, the CDR3 is TGTGCCAGCCGAGGACAGGCCCGGGCTAGCAATCAGCCCCAGCATTTT. Protein product: CASRGQARASNQPQHF.

This clonotype was seen a handful of times. The chain couples TRBV28 to TRBJ1-2; D uncertain. The germline V gene has CDR1 MDHEN and CDR2 SYDVKM. The CDR3 is 13 residues long. The V end lost 2 bases, the J end lost 3 bases, and 7 bases lay between the germline ends. The DNA for the CDR3 is TGTGCCAGCAGTTTAACGTCTTACTATGGCTACACCTTC. This gives the protein CASSLTSYYGYTF.

The chain combines TRBV3-1 with TRBJ2-3, with D possibly being TRBD2 (6 bases). Trimming cost V 1 base and J 6 bases, with 11 bases left between them. The germline V gene encodes CDR1 LGHDT and CDR2 YNNKEL (reference sequence). This CDR3 region has 14 residues. CDR3 region: CASSQAGVKDTQYF. CDR3 DNA: TGTGCCAGCAGCCAAGCGGGGGTAAAGGATACGCAGTATTTT.

The rearrangement uses TRBV5-1 and TRBJ2-2; D not resolved. There are 15 residues in the CDR3. V gave up 0 bases and J gave up 2 bases, with 8 bases separating them. Germline-derived CDR1 and CDR2 are SGHRS and YFSETQ. CDR3 nucleotides: TGCGCCAGCAGCTTGGAAGGGATCAACACCGGGGAGCTGTTTTTT. It encodes CASSLEGINTGELFF. Based on the CDR3 plus reference TRBV5-1 and TRBJ2-2, the full variable domain is KAGVTQTPRYLIKTRGQQVTLSCSPISGHRSVSWYQQTPGQGLQFLFEYFSETQRNKGNFPGRFSGRQFSNSRSEMNVSTLELGDSALYLCASSLEGINTGELFFGEGSRLTVL.